This is a list of T cell receptor beta chains from one sample in a study of blood T cell repertoires in COVID-19. Method: immunoSEQ multiplex PCR; TCRdb's copy keeps in-frame clones and lacks some. The repertoire includes 500,000 to 600,000 clones, 85% to 90% of them detected once, and 7.8% sits in the top ten. Material: peripheral blood. The receptors originated from a woman between 50 and 59 years old with COVID-19, enrolled during active disease. Both conserved end residues are part of each CDR3. The D gene is left open where the match is weak. Clone sizes are given selectively: once, few, many, or a class where the clone is expanded.

TRBJ1-1 | . | TRBV5-1 | . | TGCGCCAGCAGCTCCCGGGACACTGAAGCTTTCTTT | CASSSRDTEAFF
TRBJ2-1 | . | TRBV5-1 | . | TGCGCCAGCAGCCTACTAGGAACCCCCTACAATGAGCAGTTCTTC | CASSLLGTPYNEQFF
TRBJ2-3 | . | TRBV5-1 | TRBD2 | TGCGCCAGCAGCTTTAGCGGGGGGTTCACAGATACGCAGTATTTT | CASSFSGGFTDTQYF
TRBJ2-7 | . | TRBV14 | . | TGTGCCAGCAGCCATTTACTTTTCTACGAGCAGTACTTC | CASSHLLFYEQYF
TRBJ2-1 | . | TRBV11-1 | . | TGTGCCAGCAGCTTCCGAACGAGGGGGTACGGGCAGTTCTTC | CASSFRTRGYGQFF
TRBJ2-7 | . | TRBV19 | . | TGTGCCAGTAGTATAGACCCAGCGGACTACGAGCAGTACTTC | CASSIDPADYEQYF
TRBJ2-2 | . | TRBV19 | TRBD2 | TGTGCCAGTTCTATTAGCGGGGGAGCGAACACCGGGGAGCTGTTTTTT | CASSISGGANTGELFF
TRBJ2-2 | . | TRBV9 | . | TGTGCCAGCAGCGTAGAGACCAGGCCCTCGGAGGAGCTGTTTTTT | CASSVETRPSEELFF
TRBJ1-2 | once | TRBV6-5 | . | TGTGCCAGCAGGCTAGGACAGTATGGCTACACCTTC | CASRLGQYGYTF
TRBJ1-4 | . | TRBV3-1/TRBV3-2 | . | TGTGCCAGCAGCCAAGCGGGAGGGATAAATGAAAAACTGTTTTTT | CASSQAGGINEKLFF
TRBJ2-4 | . | TRBV5-4 | TRBD2 | TGTGCCAGCAGTTCGGGGGGGCCCAGGGACATTCAGTACTTC | CASSSGGPRDIQYF
TRBJ2-5 | . | TRBV28 | . | TGTGCCAGCAGTTTATGGGACAGTCAAGAGACCCAGTACTTC | CASSLWDSQETQYF
TRBJ2-5 | once | TRBV6-1 | . | TGTGCCAGCAGTGATTCTACTTACAGGGCGCAAGAGACCCAGTACTTC | CASSDSTYRAQETQYF
TRBJ2-3 | . | TRBV2 | . | TGTGCCAGCACCCTCCAGGGGTCAAAACGAGATACGCAGTATTTT | CASTLQGSKRDTQYF
TRBJ2-3 | . | TRBV19 | TRBD2 | TGTGCCAGTAGTAACAGCGGGGGCACAGATACGCAGTATTTT | CASSNSGGTDTQYF
TRBJ1-2 | . | TRBV12-3/TRBV12-4 | . | TGTGCCAGCAGTCCGAGCAGGGACTATGGCTACACCTTC | CASSPSRDYGYTF
TRBJ2-7 | once | TRBV11-2 | . | TGTGCCAGCAGCTCCAACAGGGCCAACGAGCAGTACTTC | CASSSNRANEQYF
TRBJ1-2 | few | TRBV2 | . | TGTGCCAGCAGTCGGGACAAGAACTATGGCTACACCTTC | CASSRDKNYGYTF